Each of the 4 T cell receptor beta chains below was sequenced from the same sample in a study of T cells in women clearing cervical HPV infection. Assay: immunoSEQ multiplex PCR; the TCRdb copy retains only in-frame clones and omits some. The sample includes tens of thousands of clones. Sequences were obtained from blood buffy coat. The receptors come from a woman aged 18 to 69 with a cervical HPV16 infection that either progressed to CIN3+ or cleared (not recorded which).

Comments on this clone: The read gets to within 3 residues of the CDR3 end, and the germline J gene fills in the rest. This sequence joins TRBV12-3 or TRBV12-4 and TRBJ2-7; D not resolved. V shed 1 base and J shed 3 bases, with 7 bases lying between them. This CDR3 region has 13 residues. The part of the CDR3 DNA that was read is TGTGCCAGCAGTTTAGACGACAACTACGAG. This translates into CASSLDDNYE. The CDR3, in full, reads CASSLDDNYEQYF.

By frequency, this clone registers medium-sized. The CDR3 end lies 3 residues beyond the end of the read and is filled in from the germline J gene. The chain combines TRBV10-3 with TRBJ2-1; weak D call: TRBD1 (6 bases). The CDR3 spans 15 residues. Germline V CDR1 and CDR2: ENHRY, SYGVKD. Trimming removed 6 bases at V and 1 base at J, with 13 bases between. Partial CDR3 DNA: TGTGCCATCAGGATTGGGGACACTTCCTACAATGAG. Amino acids: CAIRIGDTSYNE. The full-length CDR3 reads as CAIRIGDTSYNEQFF.

Note on this clone: The observed sequence ends 3 residues before the CDR3 terminus, with the missing tail filled in from the germline J gene. The chain has TRBV6-2 or TRBV6-3 and TRBJ1-2; D is ambiguous. Germline V gene sequence: CDR1 MNHEY, CDR2 SVGEGT. The CDR3 sequence is 14 residues long. The covered CDR3 bases are TGTGCCAGCAGTTACTCGGCAACCACAGATACC. It encodes CASSYSATTDT. The CDR3, in full, reads CASSYSATTDTYTF.

A word on this clone: The CDR3 end falls 3 residues outside the read, so it is completed with the germline J gene. The rearrangement uses TRBV19 and TRBJ1-2; D may be TRBD1 (6 bases). The germline V gene encodes CDR1 LNHDA and CDR2 SQIVND (reference sequence). The CDR3 is 14 residues long. The CDR3 DNA, read in part, is TGTGCCTCAGATACGAACAGGGACACAGATACC. It yields the protein CASDTNRDTDT. The CDR3 reads in full as CASDTNRDTDTYTF.